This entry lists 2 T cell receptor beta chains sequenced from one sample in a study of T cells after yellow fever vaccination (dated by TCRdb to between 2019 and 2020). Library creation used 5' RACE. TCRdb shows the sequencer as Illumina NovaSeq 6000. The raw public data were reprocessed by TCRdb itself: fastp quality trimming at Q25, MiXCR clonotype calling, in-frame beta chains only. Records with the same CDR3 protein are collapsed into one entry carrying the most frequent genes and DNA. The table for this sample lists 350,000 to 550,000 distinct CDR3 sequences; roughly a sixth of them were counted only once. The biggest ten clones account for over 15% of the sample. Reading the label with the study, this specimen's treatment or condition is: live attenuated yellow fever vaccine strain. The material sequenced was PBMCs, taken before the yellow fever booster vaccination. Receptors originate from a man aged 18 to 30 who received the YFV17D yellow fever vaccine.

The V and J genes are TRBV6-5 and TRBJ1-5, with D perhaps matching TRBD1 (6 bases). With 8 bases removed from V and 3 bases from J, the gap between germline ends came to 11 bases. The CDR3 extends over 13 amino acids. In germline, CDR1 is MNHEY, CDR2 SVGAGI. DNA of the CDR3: TGTGCCAGCGGGGGGGGCTCCAATCAGCCCCAGCATTTT. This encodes CASGGGSNQPQHF.

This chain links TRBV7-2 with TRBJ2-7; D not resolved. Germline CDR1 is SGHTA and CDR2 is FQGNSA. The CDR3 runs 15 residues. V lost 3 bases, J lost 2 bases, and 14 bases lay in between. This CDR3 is CASSLQAGPTYEQYV. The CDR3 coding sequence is TGTGCCAGCAGCTTGCAAGCTGGGCCTACCTACGAGCAGTACGTC.